Sequencing of this TCR beta chain was carried out in a study of CD8 T cells in Susac syndrome. Trimming pared 2 bases from V and 8 bases from J, leaving 18 bases between. Germline CDR1 is GTSNPN and CDR2 is SVGIG (reference sequence). The CDR3 has 15 amino acids. Sequencing of TCR beta was undertaken in CD8+ and CD4+ T cells derived from blood. FACS enriched CD8+ TEMRA cells, while bulk CD8+ and CD4+ were negatively isolated. RNA totalling 0.5 to 1 ug underwent reverse transcription with random hexamers. With immunoSEQ multiplex PCR, TCR beta CDR3 was amplified across 54 Vbeta and 13 Jbeta. TCRdb reprocessed the immunoSEQ multiplex PCR reads with MiXCR, giving one entry per CDR3 protein. The data show roughly 160,000 distinct CDR3 sequences, 95% to 96% seen once.

The TCR sequence derives from a human donor with Susac syndrome. The material sequenced was CD4+ T cells from PBMCs. This sequence joins TRBV30 and TRBJ2-2; possible D gene TRBD2, 6 bases. CDR3 bases: TGTGCCTGGAGTATTGGAGGGTCCCGTGCGGGGGAGCTGTTTTTT. Its protein product is CAWSIGGSRAGELFF.